This T cell receptor beta chain was sequenced during a study of blood T cells in healthy people across ages (dated by TCRdb to between 2015 and 2016). Regarding the research as a whole: In model experiments, template switching captured roughly one uniquely barcoded TCR beta cDNA molecule for every two T cells. To avoid experimental bias, donors of different ages were randomly spread across the sequencing lanes. The study analyzed two additional independent replicas of 1 million unique cDNA reads from the same blood draw for two donors, one aged 18 to 30 and one aged 80 or older. The donors were divided into four age groups: young (average approximately 17 years), middle-aged (about 39), aged (around 67) and long-lived (roughly 88). Age-related changes in TCR beta repertoire diversity were measured in the study by deep sequencing normalized with unique cDNA molecular identifiers. Here is what the overall study found, with its caveats: The CMV infection status of donors was not known, potentially confounding age-related changes in expanded clonotypes. Observed TCR beta diversity per million T cells fell roughly linearly with age, and a significant reduction was already apparent by age around 36. Observed TCR beta diversity correlated strongly with the percentage of naive T cells measured by flow cytometry. Estimates of total diversity from one million sequenced T cells were regarded as lower bounds and underestimates. Bulk unsorted PBMC profiling prevented conclusive comparison of naive and antigen-experienced compartments. Compared with the aged group, the long-lived group had more naive CD4+ T cells, fewer expanded clones and increased TCR diversity, a pattern suggesting age selection.

The library was prepared using 5' RACE. The sample was run on an Illumina HiSeq 2500. A second PCR of roughly 7 to 11 cycles was performed with a sample-barcoded 5' primer and a J-beta primer mix. A template-switch 5' adaptor carrying 12 random nucleotides introduced a unique molecular identifier onto each TCR beta cDNA molecule. At least 2.5 million CDR3-containing paired-end reads were obtained from each sample. First-strand cDNA was synthesized from all RNA with the Mint cDNA synthesis kit, primed by a TRBC-specific oligonucleotide. All cDNA was treated with uracil-DNA glycosylase and then went through a first 18-cycle PCR with the universal primers M1SS and BC2_uni_R. From the authors' description of their analysis: For normalization, 1 million high-quality reads, each with a distinct molecular identifier, were randomly selected from each sample. Instead of being binned into consensus sequences, reads with shared molecular identifiers were discarded. CDR3 identification, clonotype clustering and error correction used MiTCR with a Q25 quality threshold and the strictest error-elimination algorithm. Lower-bound total TCR beta diversity was estimated with a nonparametric unseen species model using Euler transformation. TCRdb itself trimmed the public reads at Q25 with fastp, ran MiXCR and retained productive beta chains. Every CDR3 protein is listed once, alongside the most common genes and DNA of its rows. In this record, the V and J calls reflect TCRdb's handling and not the investigators' own analysis. The sample contains about 730,000 distinct CDR3 sequences, roughly 44% of them found a single time. 20% to 25% of the sample lies in the top ten.

Cut back by 1 base and 9 bases, the V and J ends lie 19 bases apart. The germline V gene (reference sequence) gives CDR1 as LGHDT and CDR2 as YNNKEL. The CDR3 covers 16 residues, taking in both the cysteine and the phenylalanine. The kept DNA is CDR3 alone, 48 bases in frame from the first base. The donors were roughly 38 Caucasian individuals from Russia, aged roughly 6 to 90 years, who were systemically healthy. Each donor gave ten milliliters of peripheral blood, drawn into EDTA-treated Vacutainer tubes. Ficoll-Paque density-gradient centrifugation was used to isolate PBMCs, with at least 7 million per sample. Trizol reagent was used to extract total RNA from the PBMCs, yielding at least 5.5 micrograms per sample. For every donor, flow cytometry on a PBMC aliquot measured the percentage of naive CD45RAhigh/CD27high T cells. As to this clonotype: Its specific antigen is unknown. There are no base qualities to consult, and no much larger clone falls within one base.

Input material: blood. This sequence uses TRBV3-1 and TRBJ2-1; the D element could tentatively be TRBD1 or TRBD2, as 7 bases agree for each. This TCR derives from a woman in her sixties or seventies in good health. The DNA is TGTGCCAGCAGCCAAGTTGGACAGGAGCGGGATGGTGAGCAGTTCTTC. This encodes CASSQVGQERDGEQFF.